What follows are 6 T cell receptor beta chains derived from one specimen sequenced in a study of blood T cell repertoires in COVID-19. Assay used: immunoSEQ multiplex PCR; TCRdb lists only in-frame clones, some missing. The table has more than 150,000 clones, roughly 80% seen once; the top ten hold roughly 0.58%. Sequencing used peripheral blood. These receptors came from a man between 60 and 75 years old with acute or convalescent COVID-19.

The V and J genes are TRBV19 and TRBJ2-3; D is unresolved. The germline V gene has CDR1 LNHDA and CDR2 SQIVND (reference sequence). Trimming cost V 3 bases and J 2 bases, with 9 bases left between them. The CDR3 extends over 14 amino acids. The CDR3 is CASSIGQDTDTQYF. Here the CDR3 DNA reads TGTGCCAGTAGTATTGGGCAGGACACAGATACGCAGTATTTT.

Concerning this clone itself: A read error may produce the germline difference seen at one junction end. V usage is TRBV3-1 (or the pseudogene TRBV3-2) and J usage is TRBJ1-2; 7 nucleotides match TRBD1. The CDR3 sequence is 14 residues long. Germline loops: CDR1 LGHDT, CDR2 YNNKEL (reference sequence). As DNA, the CDR3 is TGTGCCAGCAGCCTTGGGACAGCTAATTATGGCTACACCTTC. Its protein product is CASSLGTANYGYTF.

V is TRBV5-1 and J is TRBJ1-2; D may be TRBD1 (6 bases). The CDR3 spans 14 residues. From germline, CDR1 is SGHRS and CDR2 YFSETQ. Trimming stripped 8 bases from V and 3 bases from J, with 17 bases between. CDR3 region: CASGKGDTYYGYTF. CDR3 DNA sequence: TGCGCCAGTGGGAAGGGGGACACCTACTATGGCTACACCTTC.

The chain's CDR3 is CASSYPGQGLNEQYF. The DNA of the CDR3 is TGTGCCAGCAGTTACCCTGGACAGGGTCTCAACGAGCAGTACTTC. The chain links TRBV28 to TRBJ2-7, with 8 bases matching TRBD1. V lost 4 bases, J lost 5 bases, and 10 bases stayed unmatched. CDR1 MDHEN and CDR2 SYDVKM come from the germline V gene. CDR3 length: 15 amino acids.

This clone has just a few counts. CDR3 region: CASSQDGFRTGNTEAFF. The CDR3 DNA sequence: TGTGCCAGCAGCCAAGATGGGTTTCGGACAGGGAACACTGAAGCTTTCTTT. The chain is built from TRBV3-1 (or the pseudogene TRBV3-2) and TRBJ1-1, with 7 bases lining up with TRBD1. Germline loops: CDR1 LGHDT, CDR2 YNNKEL (reference sequence). The trim removed 0 bases at V and 1 base at J, leaving 8 bases unmatched. The CDR3 loop spans 17 amino acids.

The table lists this clone with a count of one. The chain employs TRBV4-2 and TRBJ2-1, with D hard to call. The CDR3 totals 17 residues. The germline V gene encodes CDR1 LGHNA and CDR2 YNFKEQ. Deletions cut 4 bases from V and 2 bases from J, with 18 bases between. The CDR3 is CASSLHSGYATYNEQFF. Written as DNA, the CDR3 is TGTGCCAGCAGCCTACATTCAGGATATGCCACCTACAATGAGCAGTTCTTC.